These T cell receptor beta chains were read from a single sample in a study of blood T cell repertoires in COVID-19. Some clones are missing from TCRdb's copy, which holds only in-frame ones; the method was immunoSEQ multiplex PCR. The table includes about 190,000 clones, about 88% detected once. The sequenced sample was peripheral blood. The source is a woman aged 40-49 years who had recovered from COVID-19. Each CDR3 is given with its conserved first and last residue. The order of the fields is V gene, J gene, CDR3 protein.

TRBV7-2	TRBJ2-3	CASSLGVPGSLTDTQYF
TRBV29-1	TRBJ1-3	CSVRGQDDTIYF
TRBV3-1/TRBV3-2	TRBJ2-2	CASSQVAGTGELFF
TRBV19	TRBJ1-5	CASSREGEGNQPQHF
TRBV30	TRBJ2-1	CAWRASGRGEQFF
TRBV3-1/TRBV3-2	TRBJ2-4	CASSQEPLSGKNIQYF
TRBV27	TRBJ1-4	CASSSGGATNEKLFF
TRBV7-3	TRBJ2-3	CASSVGGTDTQYF
TRBV27	TRBJ2-4	CASSFRGDKNIQYF
TRBV7-2	TRBJ2-7	CASSAFTRSYEQYF
TRBV6-5	TRBJ2-5	CASSYHGSQETQYF
TRBV19	TRBJ1-2	CASRSSGGNVHFGYTF
TRBV2	TRBJ2-2	CASSAGQGTGELFF
TRBV5-1	TRBJ2-6	CASSLGTGDGSGANVLTF
TRBV5-1	TRBJ1-1	CASSLQRDTEAFF
TRBV18	TRBJ2-1	CASSTSGTGNEQFF
TRBV27	TRBJ2-1	CASSFVASGKGRNEQFF
TRBV12-3/TRBV12-4	TRBJ2-2	CATVLNTGELFF
TRBV10-3	TRBJ1-1	CATGKVNTEAFF
TRBV7-2	TRBJ2-3	CASSFSSSQDTQYF
TRBV18	TRBJ2-3	CASSPPYTDTQYF
TRBV4-1	TRBJ1-2	CASSQDRDRGWGYTF
TRBV5-1	TRBJ1-1	CASSPDSLNTEAFF